This T cell receptor beta chain emerged from a study of OX40 agonist ivuxolimab in advanced cancers. Across the study: At doses from 0.01 to 10 mg/kg, patients were given intravenous ivuxolimab every 2 weeks. Dose-escalation patients' cancers were hepatocellular carcinoma, melanoma, renal cell or head and neck cancer. Subjects had a mean age of around 63 years, with a range of roughly 20 to 79; less than 90% were male. The study's findings and limits: Clonal expansion was seen in CD4+ and CD8+ blood T cells by week 6 at 0.1 to 3.0 mg/kg.

In regard to this clone: Its antigen is unidentified.

The table came from immunoSEQ multiplex PCR; TCRdb's copy has only in-frame clones and leaves some out. The sample has tens of thousands of clones; about 88% are singletons. V was trimmed by 11 bases and J by 2 bases, leaving 16 bases between them. Looked up from germline, CDR1 is SNHLY and CDR2 is FYNNEI. The CDR3 has 13 amino acids. This clonotype was obtained from an adult with an advanced solid tumor such as melanoma, head and neck, liver or kidney cancer. The sample in question was CD4+ or CD8+ T cells sorted from blood, obtained in a trial of the OX40 agonist ivuxolimab. The V call is TRBV2, the J call TRBJ2-7, with D perhaps matching TRBD1 (6 bases). This CDR3 reads CADRQADTYEQYF. The CDR3 bases are TGTGCCGACCGACAGGCGGATACCTACGAGCAGTACTTC. The full variable domain, in which reference TRBV2 and TRBJ2-7 provide the parts outside the CDR3, is EPEVTQTPSHQVTQMGQEVILRCVPISNHLYFYWYRQILGQKVEFLVSFYNNEISEKSEIFDDQFSVERPDGSNFTLKIRSTKLEDSAMYFCADRQADTYEQYFGPGTRLTVT.